The T cell receptor (beta chain) described here comes from a study of vaccination and CD4 T cells after COVID-19. Study-level background: Convalescents were six males and four females, two of them Hispanic. Cultures that served as controls received a CEFX pool, an HIV-1 Nef pool, or no peptide. Stimuli were overlapping spike peptide pools of SARS-CoV-2 and three common cold coronaviruses (HCoV-NL63, HCoV-OC43, HCoV-229E).

The CDR3 spans 13 residues. Germline values: CDR1 KGHDR, CDR2 SFDVKD. The V gene lost 4 bases and the J gene lost 3 bases, with 8 bases spanning the gap. The Oncomine TCR Beta short-read assay sequenced DNA from cultured CD4+ T cells. TCRdb redid the calling of the PCR reads with MiXCR, one entry per CDR3 protein. Among 7,000 to 8,000 distinct CDR3 sequences listed, approximately 22% were seen once. Treatment denoted: approximately 11-day PBMC culture with coronavirus spike peptide pools or control peptides (ViraFEST assay). ViraFEST relied on peptide pools to expand antigen-specific T cells; the TCRs were sequenced afterward. Judged by abundance, this clonotype is medium-sized. The target antigen is unknown.

The chain carries TRBV24-1 and TRBJ1-2; D not resolved. This sequence originates from a human donor who had recovered from COVID-19. The sample consisted of CD4+ T cells from blood, cultured in vitro, taken after SARS-CoV-2 vaccination. DNA of the CDR3: TGTGCCACCAGTGACGCGGGAGACTATGGCTACACCTTC. Translating it yields CATSDAGDYGYTF.